The source of this TCR beta chain is a study of T cell clonotyping in hematopoietic cell transplantation (dated by TCRdb to the early 2020s). With regard to the full study: Pretransplant recipient samples were obtained after cytoreduction. A total of some 140 blood samples were gathered in the study from under 40 consecutive transplant recipients along with their related donors. Recruitment of patients was conducted between 2015 and January 2017, and follow-up was continued until late 2020 or death.

Germline trimming: 6 bases from V, 3 bases from J; junction bases outside gene matches: 4. CDR1 and CDR2 are drawn from the germline V gene: MNHEY, SVGAGI. The CDR3 has 14 amino acids, counting the end cysteine and phenylalanine. Of all the DNA, just the CDR3 is kept, 42 bases in frame from base 1. Notes on this clone: Its antigen specificity is not known. Base-call qualities are not available, and no considerably larger clone is one nucleotide away.

The sample's time point label is to be understood as: recipient sample about 28 days before transplant, after cytoreduction. Recipient blood was collected about 28 days before transplant and at days 30, 100 and 180 after transplant. Nuclei Lysis Solution was used to extract genomic DNA from fresh or cryopreserved unfractionated peripheral blood mononuclear cells. With the immunoSEQ assay, which is a bias-controlled multiplex PCR relying on V- and J-specific primers, TCR beta CDR3 regions were amplified from genomic DNA. In a second PCR step, the CDR3 amplicons were tagged with a proprietary barcode plus Illumina adapter sequences. CDR3 libraries were sequenced on an Illumina MiSeq instrument. Under the source paper's analysis protocol: immunoSEQ Analyzer 3.0 was used for export and quality control, with R Bioconductor and Immunarch used for downstream analyses. Only productive rearrangements in the normalized downsampled data set went into calculating the repertoire metrics. Clonotypes larger than 5 templates in the normalized cohort were defined as pathologically expanded. Repertoire diversity was measured with the Inverse Simpson Index. To capture all clonotypes, the CMV-specificity analyses were run on the non-normalized data set. In TCRdb, the immuneACCESS table is reduced to in-frame sequences with V and J assigned. These tables do not hold every clone; where another copy was compared, an unresolved V gene accounts for under half, and the others remain unexplained. That table supplies the V and J calls and clone size; D and trimming were determined from the DNA. Across this sample there are more than 70,000 clones, with 90% to 97% seen only once. The leading ten clones occupy 1.5% to 2% of the sample.

Beyond this particular receptor, the publication reports: Overlap with donor repertoires was found for only a small fraction of recipient repertoires, with over 95% found to appear de novo at the given depth. The sample size was limited and the cells went unsorted, which meant the CD4 and CD8 repertoire contributions could not be told apart. Broader posttransplant TCR repertoire diversity was predicted by donor and pretransplant recipient Inverse Simpson Index values. After transplant, TCR diversity in recipients dropped, and pathologically expanded clonotypes climbed progressively between day 30 and day 180.

The source is a woman aged 45-65 years with acute myeloid leukemia. Some clones in this sample may be carry-over from other donors' samples. The material was peripheral blood mononuclear cells, obtained before stem cell transplant. This receptor chain uses TRBV6-5 and TRBJ2-3; 9 nucleotides in the junction match TRBD1. The CDR3 region: CASRLGQGTDTQYF. The bases read TGTGCCAGCAGGTTGGGACAGGGAACAGATACGCAGTATTTT.